The 31 T cell receptor beta chains below all came from one sample that was sequenced in a study of T-cell memory formation after mild COVID-19. TCRdb independently ran MiXCR on the 5' RACE reads; one entry per CDR3 protein. In the table there are a few hundred thousand distinct CDR3 sequences, roughly 24% of which are singletons. Sequences were obtained from PBMCs or a T cell subset sorted from them (not recorded which). Receptors were obtained from an adult woman who had mild COVID-19 (a few samples of this study predate the infection). Cell type and time point are not known.

This clonotype was found a few times. V is TRBV5-1 and J is TRBJ1-1; 8 bases fit TRBD1. The J segment lost 7 bases and the V segment lost 3 bases, leaving 8 bases of the junction unmatched. Germline assignment: CDR1 SGHRS and CDR2 YFSETQ. The CDR3 runs to 14 residues. The CDR3 DNA reads TGCGCCAGCAGCTCCGGGACAGGAACTAATGAAGCTTTCTTT. Its protein is CASSSGTGTNEAFF.

This rearrangement joins TRBV25-1 to TRBJ1-2; D gene ambiguous. Trimming pared 4 bases from V and 4 bases from J, leaving 4 bases between. Looked up from germline, CDR1 is MGHDK and CDR2 is SYGVNS. This CDR3 comprises 11 residues. Here the CDR3 DNA reads TGTGCCAGCAGTGCTGGCTATGGCTACACCTTC. Amino acids: CASSAGYGYTF.

The V and J genes are TRBV11-2 and TRBJ1-5; D unclear. The CDR3 consists of 13 residues. Trimming stripped 3 bases from V and 7 bases from J, with 10 bases between. Germline V gives CDR1 SGHAT, CDR2 FQNNGV. CDR3 loop: CASSLGLEQPQHF. The DNA of the CDR3 is TGTGCCAGCAGCTTGGGGTTGGAACAGCCCCAGCATTTT.

This clonotype was observed many times. V usage is TRBV7-2 and J usage is TRBJ2-1; D remains unclear. This CDR3 has 15 amino acids. CDR1 SGHTA and CDR2 FQGNSA come from the germline V gene. Trimming removed 0 bases at V and 0 bases at J, with 6 bases between. CDR3 region: CASSLAESSYNEQFF. DNA of the CDR3: TGTGCCAGCAGCTTAGCCGAAAGCTCCTACAATGAGCAGTTCTTC.

Comment on this clonotype: Compared with germline, one end of the junction differs, possibly owing to a read error. This chain joins TRBV29-1 and TRBJ1-1; 9 bases line up with TRBD1. Germline CDR1 is SQVTM and CDR2 is ANQGSEA. This CDR3 has 13 residues. The chain's CDR3 is CSARTGANTESFF. In nucleotides, the CDR3 is TGCAGCGCACGGACAGGGGCGAACACTGAATCTTTCTTT.

V usage is TRBV6-2 or TRBV6-3 and J usage is TRBJ2-7, with 7 nucleotides matching TRBD2. There are 14 residues in the CDR3. In germline, CDR1 is MNHEY, CDR2 SVGEGT. After removal of 0 bases from V and 6 bases from J, the junction contained 5 bases not matched to a gene. The CDR3: CASSYSRGESEQYF. CDR3 nucleotides: TGTGCCAGCAGTTACTCACGGGGGGAGTCCGAGCAGTACTTC.

The rearrangement links TRBV6-2 or TRBV6-3 to TRBJ2-1; TRBD1 or TRBD2 may be the D gene (7 bases each). Germline CDR1 and CDR2: MNHEY and SVGEGT. Between the trimmed V and J ends, which lost 5 bases and 4 bases, there was a span of 18 bases. The CDR3 has 16 residues. The CDR3 is CASSRQQGGGYNEQFF. The CDR3 DNA sequence: TGTGCCAGCAGTCGCCAGCAGGGGGGGGGGTACAATGAGCAGTTCTTC.

The V call is TRBV5-1, the J call TRBJ1-2; D remains unclear. The CDR3 runs to 14 residues. Germline lookup yields CDR1 SGHRS and CDR2 YFSETQ. The V end lost 0 bases, the J end lost 2 bases, and 8 bases lay between the germline ends. CDR3 DNA sequence: TGCGCCAGCAGCTTGGATCCAGGAAACTATGGCTACACCTTC. As protein: CASSLDPGNYGYTF.

This clonotype showed up just a few times. The chain carries TRBV7-6 and TRBJ2-1; 8 bases align to TRBD2. Germline V gene lookup returns CDR1 SGHVS and CDR2 FNYEAQ. V trimming: 7 bases; J trimming: 6 bases; junction bases outside the gene matches: 8. The CDR3 contains 14 residues. The CDR3 DNA is TGTGCCAGCACCCCACAGCGGGAGAGCAATGAGCAGTTCTTC. Residues: CASTPQRESNEQFF. The whole variable domain, remainder taken from reference TRBV7-6 and TRBJ2-1, is GAGVSQSPRYKVTKRGQDVALRCDPISGHVSLYWYRQALGQGPEFLTYFNYEAQQDKSGLPNDRFSAERPEGSISTLTIQRTEQRDSAMYRCASTPQRESNEQFFGPGTRLTVL.

The rearrangement uses TRBV20-1 and TRBJ2-7; TRBD2 matches at 8 bases. Germline loops: CDR1 DFQATT, CDR2 SNEGSKA (reference sequence). The CDR3 loop spans 13 amino acids. The ends lost 3 bases at V and 6 bases at J; junction bases unmatched: 7. The CDR3 reads CSASGRATGEQYF. DNA for the CDR3: TGCAGTGCTAGCGGGAGGGCCACGGGCGAGCAGTACTTC.

The sample holds a few counts of this clonotype. The J gene is TRBJ2-1, the V gene TRBV7-3, with 12 bases that match TRBD2. The V segment lost 5 bases and the J segment 9 bases; nucleotides outside the gene matches: 8. The germline CDR1 and CDR2 sequences are SGHTA and FQGTGA. The CDR3 has 15 residues. CDR3 in amino acids: CASSVGLAGLGEQFF. The CDR3 DNA is TGTGCCAGCAGCGTCGGACTAGCGGGGTTAGGTGAGCAGTTCTTC.

In this sample, this clonotype turned up many times. This rearrangement joins TRBV3-1 to TRBJ2-1; 7 bases are shared with TRBD2. Germline V gene data show CDR1 as LGHDT and CDR2 as YNNKEL (reference sequence). The CDR3 covers 16 residues. The junction had 12 bases not matched to a gene; V was cut back by 4 bases and J by 6 bases. The CDR3 region has the DNA TGTGCCAGCAGCCCTGAGTCAATAGCGGGCCGCAATGAGCAGTTCTTC. Amino acid sequence: CASSPESIAGRNEQFF.

Only a few counts were recorded for this clonotype. This rearrangement joins TRBV7-2 to TRBJ1-5; no clear D gene. The CDR3 length is 14 residues. CDR1 SGHTA and CDR2 FQGNSA come from the germline V gene. V shed 5 bases and J shed 6 bases, with 14 bases lying between them. The CDR3 spells CASSAAHPGQPQHF. The CDR3 nucleotides read TGTGCCAGCAGCGCGGCTCACCCGGGTCAGCCCCAGCATTTT. Drawing the rest from reference TRBV7-2 and TRBJ1-5, the complete variable domain is GAGVSQSPSNKVTEKGKDVELRCDPISGHTALYWYRQSLGQGLEFLIYFQGNSAPDKSGLPSDRFSAERTGGSVSTLTIQRTQQEDSAVYLCASSAAHPGQPQHFGDGTRLSIL.

This rearrangement joins TRBV7-8 to TRBJ2-3; D uncertain. The V end was cut by 2 bases, the J end by 6 bases, with 12 bases between. There are 14 residues in the CDR3. The V gene's germline CDR1 is SGHVS and CDR2 FQNEAQ. CDR3: CASSLIRPGDTQYF. The CDR3 DNA reads TGTGCCAGCAGCTTAATTCGGCCCGGGGATACGCAGTATTTT.

This clonotype has more than one count but fewer than ten. The genes are TRBV29-1 and TRBJ2-5; D ambiguous. The CDR3 is 10 amino acids. Germline V CDR1 and CDR2: SQVTM, ANQGSEA. Trimming cost V 5 bases and J 7 bases, with 8 bases left between them. CDR3 in DNA: TGCAGCGTTTGGCGTGGGACCCAGTACTTC. As protein: CSVWRGTQYF.

The chain is built from TRBV6-1 and TRBJ2-2, with 7 nucleotides matching TRBD1. The CDR3 runs to 14 residues. V lost 6 bases, J lost 4 bases, and 5 bases stayed unmatched. Germline V gene data show CDR1 as MNHNS and CDR2 as SASEGT. The CDR3 DNA is TGTGCCAGCAGGTGGACAGGCAGCACCGGGGAGCTGTTTTTT. Amino acids: CASRWTGSTGELFF.

This clonotype was observed a few times. The gene calls are TRBV6-4 and TRBJ1-2; no clear D gene. CDR1 is MRHNA, CDR2 SNTAGT, per germline. The CDR3 length is 15 residues. The ends were cut back, 0 bases at V and 4 bases at J, with 12 bases in the middle. The CDR3 DNA sequence: TGTGCCAGCAGTGACTCGGTAGAGGGATTCTATGGCTACACCTTC. Amino acids: CASSDSVEGFYGYTF.

Only a few counts were recorded for this clonotype. The chain recombines TRBV7-2 with TRBJ2-1, with D possibly TRBD2 on 6 matching bases. The CDR3 consists of 11 residues. The germline V and J ends were trimmed by 0 bases and 15 bases, with 9 bases remaining between them. Germline V gives CDR1 SGHTA, CDR2 FQGNSA. The CDR3 nucleotides read TGTGCCAGCAGCTTAGCGGGACTCCCGTTCTTC. Encoded protein: CASSLAGLPFF.

This clonotype was observed at least ten times. The chain carries TRBV7-8 and TRBJ1-5; 8 nucleotides align to TRBD1. CDR1 is SGHVS and CDR2 is FQNEAQ in the germline V gene. This CDR3 has 15 amino acids. J lost 5 bases, V lost 5 bases, and 8 bases had no gene match. In DNA, the CDR3 is TGTGCCAGCAGCCATAATCCGACAGGGGATCAGCCCCAGCATTTT. This encodes CASSHNPTGDQPQHF.

This clonotype has a handful of counts. CDR3 bases: TGTGCCAGCAGTTACATTAGCGGGAGGCGGAGCTCCTACAATGAGCAGTTCTTC. Its protein is CASSYISGRRSSYNEQFF. This sequence joins TRBV6-2 or TRBV6-3 and TRBJ2-1; 10 bases agree with TRBD2. This CDR3 comprises 18 residues. The germline gives CDR1 MNHEY, CDR2 SVGEGT. The J segment lost 0 bases and the V segment lost 2 bases, leaving 7 bases of the junction unmatched.

To note about this clonotype: The junction does not match germline at one end; this may be a read error. The chain couples TRBV27 to TRBJ1-2; D not certain. The CDR3 is 13 residues long. The germline CDR1 and CDR2 sequences are MNHEY and SMNVEV (reference sequence). Written as DNA, the CDR3 is TGTGCCAGCAGTATATCGGGAGGTGGCGGCTACACCTTC. Its translation: CASSISGGGGYTF.

The sample holds many counts of this clonotype. The genes are TRBV7-2 and TRBJ2-5, with 9 bases that match TRBD2. Germline loops: CDR1 SGHTA, CDR2 FQGNSA. V lost 1 base, J lost 3 bases, and 3 bases stayed unmatched. The CDR3 covers 15 residues. The DNA for the CDR3 is TGTGCCAGCAGCTTAGGGCTAGCGGGAAAAGAGACCCAGTACTTC. Its translation is CASSLGLAGKETQYF.

V gene TRBV7-9 combines with J gene TRBJ1-2, with a possible D match to TRBD1 (5 bases). V dropped 1 base and J dropped 4 bases, with 13 bases sitting between them. From germline, CDR1 is SEHNR and CDR2 FQNEAQ (reference sequence). The CDR3 runs 15 residues. The CDR3 coding sequence is TGTGCCAGCAGCTTAGGCTTAGGGGCTGGCTATGGCTACACCTTC. Protein product: CASSLGLGAGYGYTF.

The chain joins TRBV7-2 to TRBJ2-6; no firm D call. Per germline, CDR1 SGHTA and CDR2 FQGNSA. The CDR3 is 15 residues long. V gave up 2 bases and J gave up 0 bases, with 5 bases separating them. The CDR3 nucleotides are TGTGCCAGCAGCTTACAGGTCTCTGGGGCCAACGTCCTGACTTTC. Its translation is CASSLQVSGANVLTF.

The chain is built from TRBV4-1 and TRBJ1-2; D is perhaps TRBD1 (5 bases). The CDR3 covers 15 residues. Germline CDR1 reads MGHRA; CDR2 reads YSYEKL. The V gene lost 1 base and the J gene lost 5 bases, with 14 bases spanning the gap. CDR3 region: CASSQVPQDLYGYTF. For the CDR3, the DNA is TGCGCCAGCAGCCAAGTGCCACAGGACCTTTATGGCTACACCTTC.

J is TRBJ1-1 and V is TRBV5-1, with 7 bases fitting TRBD1. Germline lookup yields CDR1 SGHRS and CDR2 YFSETQ. The CDR3 has 16 amino acids. V gave up 0 bases and J gave up 0 bases; unmatched junction bases: 5. The CDR3 sequence: CASSLAPTGVNTEAFF. Here the CDR3 DNA reads TGCGCCAGCAGCTTGGCCCCTACAGGGGTGAACACTGAAGCTTTCTTT.

This clonotype was recorded a few times. The chain recombines TRBV4-3 with TRBJ2-6, with 9 bases fitting TRBD2. Germline V gene sequence: CDR1 LGHNA, CDR2 YSLEER. There are 16 residues in the CDR3. Trimming at V came to 4 bases and at J to 4 bases, leaving 5 bases not matched to a gene. The CDR3 nucleotides are TGCGCCAGCAGCCGCCAGCGGGGGGCGGGGGCCAACGTCCTGACTTTC. Amino acids: CASSRQRGAGANVLTF.

This clonotype has a handful of counts. V gene TRBV11-3 combines with J gene TRBJ2-1; D not resolved. The germline V gene has CDR1 SGHNT and CDR2 YENEEA. Trimming took 8 bases from V and 8 from J, leaving 16 bases between them. This CDR3 has 13 amino acids. The CDR3 region has the DNA TGTGCCAGCGTGGGTAAAGGGCTCGATGAGCAGTTCTTC. It specifies CASVGKGLDEQFF. Full variable domain (outside the CDR3, taken from reference TRBV11-3 and TRBJ2-1): EAGVVQSPRYKIIEKKQPVAFWCNPISGHNTLYWYLQNLGQGPELLIRYENEEAVDDSQLPKDRFSAERLKGVDSTLKIQPAELGDSAVYLCASVGKGLDEQFFGPGTRLTVL.

This chain links TRBV5-1 with TRBJ2-7; TRBD2 is a possible D gene (6 bases). The V end was cut by 3 bases, the J end by 9 bases, with 19 bases between. CDR1 SGHRS and CDR2 YFSETQ come from the germline V gene. CDR3 length: 14 residues. CDR3 protein: CASSSAAIPGGQYF. CDR3 nucleotides: TGCGCCAGCAGCTCAGCAGCCATCCCCGGGGGGCAGTACTTC.

This clonotype occurred a few times. The CDR3 loop is CASRVAGGLHEQFF. In nucleotides, the CDR3 is TGTGCCAGCAGAGTAGCGGGAGGGTTACATGAGCAGTTCTTC. The J gene is TRBJ2-1, the V gene TRBV2; 11 bases are a match to TRBD2. J lost 8 bases, V lost 6 bases, and 6 bases had no gene match. This CDR3 is 14 amino acids long. CDR1 is SNHLY, CDR2 FYNNEI, per germline.

V and J are TRBV7-2 and TRBJ2-3; D is perhaps TRBD1 or TRBD2 (6 bases each). The V end lost 4 bases, the J end lost 3 bases, and 20 bases lay between the germline ends. CDR1 SGHTA and CDR2 FQGNSA come from the germline V gene. The CDR3 loop spans 17 amino acids. The CDR3 sequence: CASSSIGGTGRTDTQYF. The CDR3, as DNA: TGTGCCAGCAGCTCCATTGGGGGTACAGGGAGGACAGATACGCAGTATTTT.